The clone carrying this TCR beta chain was found a few times. This specimen belongs to a study of blood T cells in healthy people across ages. The germline V gene has CDR1 MNHNY and CDR2 SVGAGI (reference sequence). This CDR3 has 17 residues. After removal of 2 bases from V and 2 bases from J, the junction contained 2 bases not matched to a gene. The use of a sample-barcoded 5' primer and a J-beta primer mix characterized a second PCR of 7 to 11 cycles. TCRdb used MiXCR to reprocess the 5' RACE reads, holding one entry per CDR3 protein. The table shows approximately 1,000,000 distinct CDR3 sequences, with 40% to 45% occurring only once.

Sequenced sample: blood. The V gene is TRBV6-6, the J gene TRBJ2-3, with 15 bases identical to TRBD2. The receptor comes from a woman in her sixties in good health. The CDR3, as DNA: TGTGCCAGCAGTTACAGGACTAGCGGGAGGGCCACAGATACGCAGTATTTT. Amino acids: CASSYRTSGRATDTQYF.